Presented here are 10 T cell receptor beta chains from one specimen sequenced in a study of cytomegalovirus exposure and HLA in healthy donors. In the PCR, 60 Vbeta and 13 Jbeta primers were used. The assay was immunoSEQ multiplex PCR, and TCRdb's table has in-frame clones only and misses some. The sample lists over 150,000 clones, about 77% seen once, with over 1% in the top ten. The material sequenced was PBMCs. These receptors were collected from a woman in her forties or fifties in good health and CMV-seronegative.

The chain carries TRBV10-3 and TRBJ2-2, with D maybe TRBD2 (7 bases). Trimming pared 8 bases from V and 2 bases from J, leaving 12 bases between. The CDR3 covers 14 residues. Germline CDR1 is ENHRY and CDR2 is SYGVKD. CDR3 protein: CAIGSGTNTGELFF. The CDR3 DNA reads TGTGCCATCGGGAGCGGGACAAACACCGGGGAGCTGTTTTTT.

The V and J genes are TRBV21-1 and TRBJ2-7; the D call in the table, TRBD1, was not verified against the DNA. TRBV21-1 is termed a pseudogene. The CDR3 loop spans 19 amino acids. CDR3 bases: TGTGCCAGCAGCAAAGGGCGGGACAGAAGGATTAACAATCCCTACGAGCAGTACTTC. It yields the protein CASSKGRDRRINNPYEQYF.

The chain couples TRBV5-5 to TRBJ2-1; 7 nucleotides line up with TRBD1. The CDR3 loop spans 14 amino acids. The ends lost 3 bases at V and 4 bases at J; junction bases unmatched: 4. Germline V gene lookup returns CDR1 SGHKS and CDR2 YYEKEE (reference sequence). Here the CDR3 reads CASSSPGQYNEQFF. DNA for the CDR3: TGTGCCAGCAGCTCCCCGGGACAGTACAATGAGCAGTTCTTC.

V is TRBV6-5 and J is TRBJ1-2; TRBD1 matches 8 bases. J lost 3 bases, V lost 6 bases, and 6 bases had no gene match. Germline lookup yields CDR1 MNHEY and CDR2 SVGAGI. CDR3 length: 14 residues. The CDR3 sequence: CASSQRQGYYGYTF. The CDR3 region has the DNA TGTGCCAGCAGCCAAAGACAGGGGTACTATGGCTACACCTTC.

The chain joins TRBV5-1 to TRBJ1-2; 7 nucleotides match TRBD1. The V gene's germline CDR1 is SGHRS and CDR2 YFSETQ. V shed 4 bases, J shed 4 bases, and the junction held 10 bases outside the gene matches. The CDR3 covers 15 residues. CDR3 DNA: TGCGCCAGCAGCCTGAACCGGGACAGTGCCTATGGCTACACCTTC. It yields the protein CASSLNRDSAYGYTF.

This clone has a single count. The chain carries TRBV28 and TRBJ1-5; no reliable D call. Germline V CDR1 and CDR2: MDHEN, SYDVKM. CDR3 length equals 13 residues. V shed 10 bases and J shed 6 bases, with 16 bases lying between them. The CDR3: CATPAGPGQPQHF. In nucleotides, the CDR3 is TGTGCCACCCCAGCTGGGCCCGGTCAGCCCCAGCATTTT. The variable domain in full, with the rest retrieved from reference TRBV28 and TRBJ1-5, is DVKVTQSSRYLVKRTGEKVFLECVQDMDHENMFWYRQDPGLGLRLIYFSYDVKMKEKGDIPEGYSVSREKKERFSLILESASTNQTSMYLCATPAGPGQPQHFGDGTRLSIL.

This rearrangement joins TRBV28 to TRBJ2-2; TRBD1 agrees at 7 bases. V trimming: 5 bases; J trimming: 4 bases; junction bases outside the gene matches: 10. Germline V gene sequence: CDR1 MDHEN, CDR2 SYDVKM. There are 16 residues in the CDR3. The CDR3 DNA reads TGTGCCAGCAGTCCCCCTCAGGCAGGGGGCACCGGGGAGCTGTTTTTT. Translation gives CASSPPQAGGTGELFF.

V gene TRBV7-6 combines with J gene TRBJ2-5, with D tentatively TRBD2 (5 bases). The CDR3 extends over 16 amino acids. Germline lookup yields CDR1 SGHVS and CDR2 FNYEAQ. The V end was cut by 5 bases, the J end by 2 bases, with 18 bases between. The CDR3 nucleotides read TGTGCCAGCAGCCCCCTTACTAGACACCTTCAAGAGACCCAGTACTTC. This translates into CASSPLTRHLQETQYF. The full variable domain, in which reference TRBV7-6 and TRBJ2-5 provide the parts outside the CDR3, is GAGVSQSPRYKVTKRGQDVALRCDPISGHVSLYWYRQALGQGPEFLTYFNYEAQQDKSGLPNDRFSAERPEGSISTLTIQRTEQRDSAMYRCASSPLTRHLQETQYFGPGTRLLVL.

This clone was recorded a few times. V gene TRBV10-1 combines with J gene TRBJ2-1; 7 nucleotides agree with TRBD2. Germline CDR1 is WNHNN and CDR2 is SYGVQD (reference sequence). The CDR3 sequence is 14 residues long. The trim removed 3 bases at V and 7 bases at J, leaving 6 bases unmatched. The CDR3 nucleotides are TGCGCCAGCAGTGACAGCGGGGAGGTGAATGAGCAGTTCTTC. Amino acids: CASSDSGEVNEQFF.

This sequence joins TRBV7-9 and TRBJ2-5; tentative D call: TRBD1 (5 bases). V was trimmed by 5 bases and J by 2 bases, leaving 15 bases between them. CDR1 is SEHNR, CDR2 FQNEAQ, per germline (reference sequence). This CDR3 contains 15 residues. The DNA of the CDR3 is TGTGCCAGCAGCCCAGGGTGGGTAGAACAAGAGACCCAGTACTTC. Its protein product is CASSPGWVEQETQYF.